One T cell receptor beta chain is described in this entry. Antigen: not known. This record belongs to a study of cytomegalovirus exposure and HLA in healthy donors. The PCR was carried out with 60 Vbeta primers and 13 Jbeta primers. The repertoire was sequenced with immunoSEQ multiplex PCR; TCRdb's copy has only in-frame clones and lacks some. The sample has 98,000 or so clones; almost 80% are singletons. Broader study findings: In vitro work confirmed that three CMV-associated chains recognize CMV antigens.

Germline values: CDR1 SGHTA, CDR2 FQGNSA. V lost 5 bases and J lost 6; bases outside the gene matches: 11. This CDR3 spans 16 amino acids. The V gene is TRBV7-2, the J gene TRBJ2-2, with 8 bases fitting TRBD1. Sequences were obtained from PBMCs. The TCR sequence derives from a man in his 60s in good health and CMV-seropositive. In DNA, the CDR3 is TGTGCCAGCAGCCGCCGAGTACGGACAGGGCCCGGGGAGCTGTTTTTT. Residues: CASSRRVRTGPGELFF.